Sequencing of this T cell receptor (beta chain) was carried out in a study of blood T cell repertoires in COVID-19 (dated by TCRdb to about 2020). General notes on the study: Collaborator samples came from the United States, Italy and Spain and covered acute and convalescent phases of COVID-19. The material from the prospective study consisted of cDNA or gDNA derived from T cells, B-cell-depleted T cells, or PBMCs. Deeply sampled blood TCRbeta repertoires from subjects exposed to, actively infected with, or recovered from COVID-19 were included in the dataset. The repertoires were made available in a free public database intended to serve as a resource for research on the immune response to SARS-CoV-2. Samples were obtained from the ongoing ImmuneRACE study (first 160 participants) and from about 1,300 subjects provided by 6 global collaborators. The sample metadata nearly always contained a de-identified subject ID, COVID-19 status, age in years and sex. Where HLA class I and class II types were available, the types were taken from metadata supplied by the sample provider, not from assay-based typing. Beyond this particular receptor, the publication reports: The amount of clinical and demographic metadata varied by source and participant and was provided uncurated.

TCRbeta CDR3 regions were amplified from genomic DNA using the immunoSEQ Assay, a bias-controlled multiplex PCR. Per the source publication's procedure: The number of nucleated cells in each sample was estimated by amplification of reference gene primers within the assay. To quantify the absolute abundance of each unique TCRbeta CDR3 rearrangement, sequence reads were collapsed and filtered. Productive Simpson clonality was computed per sample as the square root of Simpson's diversity index over productive rearrangements. The source is immuneACCESS, and TCRdb retained only in-frame sequences with V and J called. Part of the clones is not carried over; for the studies checked, unresolved V genes explain less than half of this, and the remainder is unexplained. V and J calls and clone size are copied from that table; D and trimming were computed from the DNA. Present in this sample are over 200,000 clones, approximately 85% of which were seen just once. The ten largest clones capture 1.9% of the sample.

Worth noting for this clone: The clone's antigen remains unknown. Base-call qualities are not available, and no considerably larger clone is one nucleotide away.

Participants in the prospective study were enrolled through a virtual design, were aged roughly 18 to 100 years, and lived in approximately 25 United States geographic areas. In the prospective study, participants were assigned to cohorts based on the clinical history participants reported in a screening survey and a study questionnaire. ImmuneRACE Cohort 3 recovered participants were defined by two consecutive negative NP/OP PCR tests, healthcare professional clearance, or symptom resolution. Each participant in the prospective study had whole blood, serum and a nasopharyngeal or oropharyngeal swab collected by mobile phlebotomists. Over a 2-month period, participants in the prospective study had the option of providing additional blood draws and questionnaires. Before DNA extraction, prospective study blood samples were shipped either frozen or at room temperature. The cysteine opens and the phenylalanine closes a CDR3 of 13 amino acids. Only the CDR3 part of the read is kept: 39 bases, read in frame from the first base. V lost 8 bases and J lost 7 bases, and the count of bases not matched to a germline gene is 5. CDR1 and CDR2 were assigned from the germline V gene (reference sequence) as MNHEY and SMNVEV.

The chain is made from TRBV27 and TRBJ2-1; 10 bases in between match TRBD2. This clonotype originated in a woman aged 50 to 60 who had recovered from COVID-19. Sequences were obtained from PBMCs or T cells enriched from blood (not recorded which). The DNA is TGTGCCAGCTTACTAGCGGGGAATAATGAGCAGTTCTTC. Its product reads: CASLLAGNNEQFF.